The 22 T cell receptor beta chains given below trace back to one sample, sequenced in a study of Ad26.COV2.S vaccination and SARS-CoV-2 variants. The assay was immunoSEQ multiplex PCR, and TCRdb's table has in-frame clones only and misses some. The sample shows approximately 450,000 clones, over 75% of them seen only once. This sample's treatment: about 20 received Ad26.COV2.S at low or high dose, single or two shots; roughly five received placebo; per-sample allocation not given. After the first vaccine or placebo injection, samples were drawn on day 63. Material: peripheral blood, obtained in a trial of Ad26.COV2.S vaccine versus placebo. The receptors stem from a person between 18 and 65 years old who received the Ad26.COV2.S COVID-19 vaccine or a placebo.

The chain recombines TRBV28 with TRBJ1-3, with D perhaps matching TRBD1 (5 bases). Trimming removed 2 bases at V and 2 bases at J, with 10 bases between. In germline, CDR1 is MDHEN, CDR2 SYDVKM. The CDR3 runs to 15 residues. The CDR3 bases are TGTGCCAGCAGTTTAGGGCAGGGCCCTGGAAACACCATATATTTT. Its translation is CASSLGQGPGNTIYF.

Here the CDR3 reads CASSFSDRVHEQYF. The CDR3 DNA follows: TGTGCCAGCAGTTTTTCGGACAGGGTACACGAGCAGTACTTC. The chain employs TRBV27 and TRBJ2-7; TRBD1 matches at 8 bases. CDR1 is MNHEY and CDR2 is SMNVEV in the germline V gene (reference sequence). V gave up 3 bases and J gave up 5 bases; unmatched junction bases: 6. The CDR3 extends over 14 amino acids.

The genes are TRBV5-1 and TRBJ1-2; 10 bases line up with TRBD1. V shed 7 bases and J 8 bases; nucleotides not matched to a gene: 11. Per germline, CDR1 SGHRS and CDR2 YFSETQ. CDR3 size: 14 residues. CDR3 in amino acids: CASGTGVDTGGYTF. For the CDR3, the DNA is TGCGCCAGCGGGACAGGGGTTGATACAGGAGGCTACACCTTC.

This rearrangement joins TRBV12-3 or TRBV12-4 to TRBJ1-1; D is perhaps TRBD1 (6 bases). This CDR3 region has 12 residues. The germline V and J ends were trimmed by 5 bases and 11 bases, with 15 bases remaining between them. Here the CDR3 reads CASSPRQDGAFF. CDR3 DNA sequence: TGTGCCAGCAGTCCTAGACAGGACGGGGCTTTCTTT.

The V gene is TRBV7-6, the J gene TRBJ2-7; tentative D call: TRBD1 (5 bases). Looked up from germline, CDR1 is SGHVS and CDR2 is FNYEAQ. Between the trimmed V and J ends, which lost 5 bases and 3 bases, there was a span of 8 bases. The CDR3 is 12 amino acids. The chain's CDR3 is CASSQGFYEQYF. The CDR3, as DNA: TGTGCCAGCAGCCAGGGTTTCTACGAGCAGTACTTC. Based on the CDR3 plus reference TRBV7-6 and TRBJ2-7, the full variable domain is GAGVSQSPRYKVTKRGQDVALRCDPISGHVSLYWYRQALGQGPEFLTYFNYEAQQDKSGLPNDRFSAERPEGSISTLTIQRTEQRDSAMYRCASSQGFYEQYFGPGTRLTVT.

J is TRBJ2-3 and V is TRBV18; 15 bases are shared with TRBD2. V was pared by 0 bases and J by 8 bases, with 6 bases of the junction left unmatched. There are 17 residues in the CDR3. Per the germline V gene, CDR1 is KGHSH and CDR2 is LQKENI. In nucleotides, the CDR3 is TGTGCCAGCTCACCACCGGGACTAGCGGGAGGTCAGGGTACGCAGTATTTT. Its translation: CASSPPGLAGGQGTQYF.

V and J are TRBV6-2 or TRBV6-3 and TRBJ2-2; D perhaps matches TRBD2 (5 bases). Trimming stripped 0 bases from V and 4 bases from J, with 6 bases between. CDR3 size: 14 residues. Germline V lookup: CDR1 MNHEY, CDR2 SVGEGT. Written as DNA, the CDR3 is TGTGCCAGCAGTTACTCCACTAGCACCGGGGAGCTGTTTTTT. Translating it yields CASSYSTSTGELFF.

The chain has TRBV3-1 (or the pseudogene TRBV3-2) and TRBJ2-1; 10 nucleotides line up with TRBD2. The V segment lost 1 base and the J segment 6 bases; nucleotides outside the gene matches: 3. The CDR3 is 15 amino acids. CDR1 and CDR2 (germline): LGHDT, YNNKEL (reference sequence). The CDR3 loop is CASSQGSGRGNEQFF. The CDR3 DNA follows: TGTGCCAGCAGCCAAGGAAGCGGGAGGGGCAATGAGCAGTTCTTC.

The V call is TRBV11-2, the J call TRBJ1-2, with D possibly TRBD1 on 5 matching bases. This CDR3 comprises 16 residues. Germline V gives CDR1 SGHAT, CDR2 FQNNGV. Deletions cut 2 bases from V and 4 bases from J, with 17 bases between. CDR3 DNA: TGTGCCAGCAGCTTAAATGGCGGGGGTCAGATCTATGGCTACACCTTC. Translating gives CASSLNGGGQIYGYTF.

A single count supports this clone. The J gene is TRBJ1-3, the V gene TRBV14; 7 nucleotides match TRBD1. The CDR3 is 14 amino acids. V was clipped by 1 base and J by 4 bases; unmatched bases: 1. The germline V gene has CDR1 SGHDN and CDR2 FVKESK. The CDR3 region has the DNA TGTGCCAGCAGCCAAGCAGGGGGAGGAAACACCATATATTTT. This gives the protein CASSQAGGGNTIYF.

This rearrangement joins TRBV6-2 or TRBV6-3 to TRBJ1-5, with D maybe TRBD1 (6 bases). V dropped 6 bases and J dropped 9 bases, with 24 bases sitting between them. The germline gives CDR1 MNHEY, CDR2 SVGEGT. The CDR3 spans 16 residues. In DNA form, the CDR3 reads TGTGCCAGCAGCGATCCCCGGGACACGGCCTATCCGCCCCAGCATTTT. It codes for CASSDPRDTAYPPQHF.

The rearrangement joins TRBV18 to TRBJ1-2, with TRBD1 as a possible D gene (6 bases). Deletions cut 0 bases from V and 4 bases from J, with 12 bases between. Germline V gene sequence: CDR1 KGHSH, CDR2 LQKENI. CDR3 length: 15 residues. CDR3 residues: CASSPPYQGTYGYTF. CDR3 coding DNA: TGTGCCAGCTCACCACCGTACCAGGGGACCTATGGCTACACCTTC.

The chain combines TRBV7-9 with TRBJ2-5; no definite D call. This CDR3 is 14 amino acids long. Trimming took 5 bases from V and 1 from J, leaving 11 bases between them. Germline lookup yields CDR1 SEHNR and CDR2 FQNEAQ (reference sequence). The CDR3 sequence is CASSRGQSQETQYF. In DNA form, the CDR3 reads TGTGCCAGCAGCCGCGGTCAATCCCAAGAGACCCAGTACTTC.

This chain connects TRBV6-2 or TRBV6-3 to TRBJ2-1, with 14 bases lining up with TRBD2. Per the germline V gene, CDR1 is MNHEY and CDR2 is SVGEGT. The CDR3 extends over 19 amino acids. V shed 4 bases, J shed 8 bases, and the junction held 16 bases outside the gene matches. The chain's CDR3 is CASSSGPGGTSGSWDEQFF. The CDR3 region has the DNA TGTGCCAGCAGTTCAGGTCCGGGGGGGACTAGCGGGAGTTGGGATGAGCAGTTCTTC.

The V gene is TRBV27, the J gene TRBJ2-1; no clear D gene. From germline, CDR1 is MNHEY and CDR2 SMNVEV (reference sequence). V was cut by 2 bases and J by 0 bases, with 11 bases left in between. There are 16 residues in the CDR3. The CDR3 sequence is CASSLTPPSSYNEQFF. CDR3 coding DNA: TGTGCCAGCAGTTTAACCCCTCCGAGCTCCTACAATGAGCAGTTCTTC.

The J gene is TRBJ2-7, the V gene TRBV5-5; D might be TRBD2 (5 bases). There are 16 residues in the CDR3. The germline CDR1 and CDR2 sequences are SGHKS and YYEKEE (reference sequence). V was cut by 0 bases and J by 2 bases, with 15 bases left in between. The CDR3 region is CASSLGAGFVTYEQYF. DNA of the CDR3: TGTGCCAGCAGCTTGGGGGCGGGTTTCGTGACCTACGAGCAGTACTTC.

The J gene is TRBJ1-2, the V gene TRBV4-2, with D unclear. V was cut by 0 bases and J by 3 bases, with 14 bases left in between. The CDR3 is 16 amino acids. CDR1 and CDR2 (germline): LGHNA, YNFKEQ. CDR3 protein: CASSQDRGFADYGYTF. The CDR3 DNA follows: TGTGCCAGCAGCCAAGATCGAGGGTTTGCTGACTATGGCTACACCTTC.

The chain carries TRBV5-1 and TRBJ2-1; D perhaps matches TRBD2 (5 bases). This CDR3 is 15 amino acids long. V lost 3 bases and J lost 4, with 14 bases in between. Germline V gene data show CDR1 as SGHRS and CDR2 as YFSETQ. CDR3 loop: CASSSAGSRYNEQFF. CDR3 bases: TGCGCCAGCAGCTCGGCGGGTAGCCGGTACAATGAGCAGTTCTTC. Filled out from reference TRBV5-1 and TRBJ2-1, the complete variable domain reads KAGVTQTPRYLIKTRGQQVTLSCSPISGHRSVSWYQQTPGQGLQFLFEYFSETQRNKGNFPGRFSGRQFSNSRSEMNVSTLELGDSALYLCASSSAGSRYNEQFFGPGTRLTVL.

The V call is TRBV28, the J call TRBJ1-1, with D perhaps matching TRBD1 (6 bases). This CDR3 is 14 amino acids long. With 6 bases removed from V and 4 bases from J, the gap between germline ends came to 15 bases. Per the germline V gene, CDR1 is MDHEN and CDR2 is SYDVKM. As DNA, the CDR3 is TGTGCCAGCAGCACCTTCACAGGGAGCACTGAAGCTTTCTTT. Protein product: CASSTFTGSTEAFF.

V gene TRBV3-1 (or the pseudogene TRBV3-2) combines with J gene TRBJ2-3, with 10 positions matching TRBD2. The CDR3 covers 14 residues. V trimming: 5 bases; J trimming: 5 bases; junction bases outside the gene matches: 4. Looked up from germline, CDR1 is LGHDT and CDR2 is YNNKEL (reference sequence). CDR3 sequence reads: CASSVRLAGDTQYF. CDR3 coding DNA: TGTGCCAGCAGCGTCAGACTAGCGGGAGATACGCAGTATTTT.

This rearrangement joins TRBV5-4 to TRBJ2-3; tentative D call: TRBD1 (6 bases). The CDR3 runs to 15 residues. Trimming took 2 bases from V and 0 from J, leaving 10 bases between them. Germline V gives CDR1 SGHNT, CDR2 YYREEE (reference sequence). The CDR3 protein is CASSFGQHSTDTQYF. The CDR3 bases are TGTGCCAGCAGCTTTGGACAGCATAGCACAGATACGCAGTATTTT.

The rearrangement links TRBV19 to TRBJ1-5, with D perhaps TRBD1 (5 bases). Trimming shortened V by 3 bases and J by 3 bases, and 18 bases separated the two germline ends. Germline V gene data show CDR1 as LNHDA and CDR2 as SQIVND (reference sequence). The CDR3 covers 17 residues. CDR3 loop: CASSIMKGIGVNQPQHF. CDR3 in DNA: TGTGCCAGTAGTATTATGAAGGGCATAGGGGTCAATCAGCCCCAGCATTTT.